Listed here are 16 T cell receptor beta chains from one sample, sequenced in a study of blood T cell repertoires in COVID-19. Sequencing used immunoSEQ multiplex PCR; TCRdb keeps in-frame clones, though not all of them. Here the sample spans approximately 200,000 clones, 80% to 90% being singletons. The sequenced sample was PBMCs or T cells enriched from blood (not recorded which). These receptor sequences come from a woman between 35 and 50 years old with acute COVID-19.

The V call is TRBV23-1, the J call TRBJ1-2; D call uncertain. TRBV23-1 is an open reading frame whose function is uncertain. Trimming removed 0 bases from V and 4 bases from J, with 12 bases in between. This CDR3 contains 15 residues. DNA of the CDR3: TGCGCCAGCAGTCAATCGCACTTCAGCGCCTATGGCTACACCTTC. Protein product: CASSQSHFSAYGYTF.

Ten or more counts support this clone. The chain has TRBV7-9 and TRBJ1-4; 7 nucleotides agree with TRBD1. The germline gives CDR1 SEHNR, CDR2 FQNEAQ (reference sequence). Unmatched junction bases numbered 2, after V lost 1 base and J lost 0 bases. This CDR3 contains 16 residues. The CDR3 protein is CASSLVRGTTNEKLFF. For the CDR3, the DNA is TGTGCCAGCAGCTTAGTCAGGGGGACAACTAATGAAAAACTGTTTTTT. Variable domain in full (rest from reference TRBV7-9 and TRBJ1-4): DTGVSQNPRHKITKRGQNVTFRCDPISEHNRLYWYRQTLGQGPEFLTYFQNEAQLEKSRLLSDRFSAERPKGSFSTLEIQRTEQGDSAMYLCASSLVRGTTNEKLFFGSGTQLSVL.

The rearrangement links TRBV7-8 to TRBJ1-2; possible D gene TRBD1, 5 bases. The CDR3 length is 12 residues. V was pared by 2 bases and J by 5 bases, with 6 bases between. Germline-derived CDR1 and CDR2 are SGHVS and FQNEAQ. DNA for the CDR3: TGTGCCAGCAGCTTACAGGGATATGGCTACACCTTC. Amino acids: CASSLQGYGYTF.

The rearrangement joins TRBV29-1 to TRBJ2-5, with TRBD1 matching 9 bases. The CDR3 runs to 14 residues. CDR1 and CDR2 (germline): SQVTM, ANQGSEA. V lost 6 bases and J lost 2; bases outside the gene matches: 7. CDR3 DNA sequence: TGCAGCGTCGGACAGGGGTCGTTTCAAGAGACCCAGTACTTC. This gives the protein CSVGQGSFQETQYF.

The CDR3 nucleotides read TGTGCCAGCTCACCTCGGGGTCCGGGTGAGCAGTTCTTC. Protein product: CASSPRGPGEQFF. The rearrangement joins TRBV18 to TRBJ2-1; weak D call: TRBD2 (5 bases). This CDR3 contains 13 residues. V lost 3 bases to trimming and J lost 9 bases, with 12 bases between them. Germline CDR1 and CDR2: KGHSH and LQKENI.

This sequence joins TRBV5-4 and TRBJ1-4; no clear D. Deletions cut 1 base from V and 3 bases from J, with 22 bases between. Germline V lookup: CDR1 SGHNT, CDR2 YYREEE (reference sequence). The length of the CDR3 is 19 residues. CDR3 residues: CASSLKKKAWAEANEKLFF. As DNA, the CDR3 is TGTGCCAGCAGCTTGAAAAAAAAGGCTTGGGCGGAGGCTAATGAAAAACTGTTTTTT.

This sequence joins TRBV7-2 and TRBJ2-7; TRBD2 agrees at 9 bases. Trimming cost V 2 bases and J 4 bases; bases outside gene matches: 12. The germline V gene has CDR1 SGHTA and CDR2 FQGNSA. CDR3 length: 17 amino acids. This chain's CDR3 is CASSLRSSREGLYEQYF. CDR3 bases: TGTGCCAGCAGCTTACGTAGCTCGCGGGAGGGCCTATACGAGCAGTACTTC.

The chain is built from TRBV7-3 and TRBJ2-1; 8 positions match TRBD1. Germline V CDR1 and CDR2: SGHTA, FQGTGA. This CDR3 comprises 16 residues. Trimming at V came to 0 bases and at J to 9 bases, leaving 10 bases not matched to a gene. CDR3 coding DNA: TGTGCCAGCAGCTTAACGGGACAGGTAAATCAGGGTGAGCAGTTCTTC. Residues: CASSLTGQVNQGEQFF. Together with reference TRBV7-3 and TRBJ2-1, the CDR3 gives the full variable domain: GAGVSQTPSNKVTEKGKYVELRCDPISGHTALYWYRQSLGQGPEFLIYFQGTGAADDSGLPNDRFFAVRPEGSVSTLKIQRTERGDSAVYLCASSLTGQVNQGEQFFGPGTRLTVL.

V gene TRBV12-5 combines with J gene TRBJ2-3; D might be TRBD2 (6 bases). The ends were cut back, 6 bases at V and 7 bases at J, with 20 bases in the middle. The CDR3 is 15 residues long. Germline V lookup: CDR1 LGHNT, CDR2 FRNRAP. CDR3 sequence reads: CASGGWTGAPHTQYF. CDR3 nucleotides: TGTGCTAGTGGGGGTTGGACGGGAGCCCCACATACGCAGTATTTT. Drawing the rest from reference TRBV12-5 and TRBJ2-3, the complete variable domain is DARVTQTPRHKVTEMGQEVTMRCQPILGHNTVFWYRQTMMQGLELLAYFRNRAPLDDSGMPKDRFSAEMPDATLATLKIQPSEPRDSAVYFCASGGWTGAPHTQYFGPGTRLTVL.

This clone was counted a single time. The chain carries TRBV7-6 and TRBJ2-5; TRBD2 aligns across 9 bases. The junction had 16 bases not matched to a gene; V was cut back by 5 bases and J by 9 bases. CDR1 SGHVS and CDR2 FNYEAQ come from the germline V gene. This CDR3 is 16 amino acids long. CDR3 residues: CASSAGITSGRGAQYF. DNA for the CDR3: TGTGCCAGCAGCGCCGGGATTACTAGCGGGCGGGGTGCCCAGTACTTC.

CDR3 in amino acids: CASSYLRASPQGETQYF. The CDR3 coding sequence is TGTGCCAGCAGCTACCTCAGGGCGAGCCCCCAAGGGGAGACCCAGTACTTC. This chain links TRBV7-8 with TRBJ2-5, with D perhaps TRBD1 (5 bases). Germline V gives CDR1 SGHVS, CDR2 FQNEAQ. The CDR3 extends over 17 amino acids. V lost 4 bases, J lost 5 bases, and 23 bases lay in between.

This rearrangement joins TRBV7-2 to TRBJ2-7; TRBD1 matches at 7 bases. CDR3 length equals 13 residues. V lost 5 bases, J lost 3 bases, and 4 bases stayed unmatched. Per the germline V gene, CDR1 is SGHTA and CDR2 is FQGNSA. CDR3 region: CASSRSGGYEQYF. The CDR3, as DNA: TGTGCCAGCAGCCGATCAGGGGGCTACGAGCAGTACTTC.

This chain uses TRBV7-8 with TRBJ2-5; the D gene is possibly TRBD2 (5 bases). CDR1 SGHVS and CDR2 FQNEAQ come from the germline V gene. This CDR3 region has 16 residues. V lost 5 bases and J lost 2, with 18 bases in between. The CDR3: CASSRTSLAGQETQYF. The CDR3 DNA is TGTGCCAGCAGCAGAACCTCACTCGCGGGTCAAGAGACCCAGTACTTC.

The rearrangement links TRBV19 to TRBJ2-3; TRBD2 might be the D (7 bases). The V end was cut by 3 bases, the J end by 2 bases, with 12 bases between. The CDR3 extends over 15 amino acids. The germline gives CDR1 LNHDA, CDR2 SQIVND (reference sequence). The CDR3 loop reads CASSIRGAYTDTQYF. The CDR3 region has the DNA TGTGCCAGTAGTATCCGGGGGGCTTACACAGATACGCAGTATTTT.

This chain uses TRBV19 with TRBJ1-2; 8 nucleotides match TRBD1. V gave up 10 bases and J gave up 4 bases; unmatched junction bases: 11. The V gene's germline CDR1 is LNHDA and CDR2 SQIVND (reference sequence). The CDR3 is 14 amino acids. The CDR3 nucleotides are TGTGCCACCCGCCAGGGGGCGAGTCCCTATGGCTACACCTTC. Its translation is CATRQGASPYGYTF.

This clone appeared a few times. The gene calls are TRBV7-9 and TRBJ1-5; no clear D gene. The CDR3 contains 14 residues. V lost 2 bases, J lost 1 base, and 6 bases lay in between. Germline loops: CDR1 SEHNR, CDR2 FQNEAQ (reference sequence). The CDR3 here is CASSLTASNQPQHF. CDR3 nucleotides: TGTGCCAGCAGCTTAACAGCCAGCAATCAGCCCCAGCATTTT.